Detailed here is one T cell receptor beta chain. Antigen unknown. Unstimulated Tregs (CD4+CD25+CD127-) and CD4+CD25- non-Tregs were sorted from PBMCs. The protocol was immunoSEQ multiplex PCR, while the TCRdb copy is restricted to in-frame clones and leaves out a portion. The sample gives tens of thousands of clones, 85% to 90% of which show up once; approximately 0.4% is in the top ten. This sample is drawn from a study of Tregs in tolerant kidney transplant recipients. General observations from the study: Findings come from small patient numbers and require larger validation. Biological reproducibility was not directly addressed, but technical replication error appeared minimal. Antigen-driven expansion was suggested because donor-specific Tregs expanded more than all Tregs in tolerant patients.

The receptor's source is a human donor who received a combined kidney and bone marrow transplant. The sequencing here drew on CD4+ T cells from blood, taken before the transplant.

CDR3 loop: CASSLPRTGPSSYEQYF. In DNA, the CDR3 is TGTGCCAGCAGCCTGCCTCGGACAGGGCCTAGCTCCTACGAGCAGTACTTC. This chain joins TRBV7-8 and TRBJ2-7; 8 nucleotides line up with TRBD1. CDR1 is SGHVS, CDR2 FQNEAQ, per germline. The CDR3 totals 17 residues. V shed 5 bases and J 0 bases; nucleotides not matched to a gene: 12.